The present TCR beta chain was sequenced within a study of PD-1 blockade in mismatch repair-deficient tumors. Measured with immunoSEQ multiplex PCR; TCRdb has only the in-frame clones, and not every one. The sample gives fewer than 100,000 clones, roughly 80% of which show up once; 2.5% to 3% is in the top ten. CDR3 length equals 18 residues. Germline-derived CDR1 and CDR2 are SGHRS and YFSETQ. The junction had 11 bases not matched to a gene; V was cut back by 2 bases and J by 4 bases. The TCR sequence derives from an adult with mismatch repair-deficient cancer. The V call is TRBV5-1, the J call TRBJ2-1, with TRBD2 matching over 11 bases. This material consisted of peripheral blood, taken 12 weeks after starting pembrolizumab. CDR3 loop: CASSFTPPGLAEYNEQFF. In DNA form, the CDR3 reads TGCGCCAGCAGCTTCACCCCACCGGGACTAGCGGAATACAATGAGCAGTTCTTC.